Shown below are 6 T cell receptor beta chains from a single sample sequenced in a study of CD8+ T cells in alopecia areata. Treatment indicated: oral pan-JAK inhibitor, 5-10 mg twice daily. Following extraction, RNA underwent reverse transcription to cDNA, which served as the sequencing template. Some clones are missing from TCRdb's copy, which holds only in-frame ones; the method was immunoSEQ multiplex PCR. The table shows about 250,000 clones, with around three fifths occurring only once. The sample was CD4+ T cells sorted from blood, taken at roughly week 53, from a patient treated with tofacitinib. These receptors all come from a human donor with alopecia areata.

The chain joins TRBV5-6 to TRBJ1-2, with D hard to call. This CDR3 has 12 amino acids. Trimming cost V 4 bases and J 4 bases, with 8 bases left between them. Germline values: CDR1 SGHDT, CDR2 YYEEEE. CDR3 DNA sequence: TGTGCCAGCAGCCCCCTGGGCTATGGCTACACCTTC. This translates into CASSPLGYGYTF.

This chain uses TRBV30 with TRBJ2-7, with TRBD1 identical over 8 bases. This CDR3 has 13 residues. Germline V gene sequence: CDR1 GTSNPN, CDR2 SVGIG (reference sequence). V gave up 1 base and J gave up 5 bases; unmatched junction bases: 4. The DNA for the CDR3 is TGTGCCTGGAGTGACAGGGGGTCCCACGAGCAGTACTTC. It encodes CAWSDRGSHEQYF.

This chain links TRBV2 with TRBJ1-2; D is possibly TRBD1 (6 bases). Germline loops: CDR1 SNHLY, CDR2 FYNNEI. V lost 7 bases to trimming and J lost 6 bases, with 27 bases between them. This CDR3 contains 17 residues. In DNA, the CDR3 is TGTGCCAGCACCCGAACCCCAACAGGGTTCTCATCTGATGGCTACACCTTC. As protein: CASTRTPTGFSSDGYTF.

The sample holds a few counts of this clone. CDR3 DNA: TGTGCTAGTGGTTTGGGTCCGGCGTCAGGAGAGCAGTACTTC. Encoded protein: CASGLGPASGEQYF. This chain links TRBV12-5 with TRBJ2-7; D is ambiguous. The CDR3 sequence is 14 residues long. V dropped 1 base and J dropped 7 bases, with 14 bases sitting between them. Germline V gives CDR1 LGHNT, CDR2 FRNRAP.

This clone ranks as medium-sized. The chain couples TRBV7-9 to TRBJ1-2, with TRBD1 matching 8 bases. Germline CDR1 SEHNR, CDR2 FQNEAQ (reference sequence). This CDR3 region has 14 residues. V trimming: 5 bases; J trimming: 4 bases; junction bases outside the gene matches: 6. This chain's CDR3 is CASSTRTGRYGYTF. CDR3 DNA: TGTGCCAGCAGCACGAGGACAGGGCGCTATGGCTACACCTTC.

A remark on this clone: The same CDR3 arises from other DNA sequences in this sample as well. This chain uses TRBV30 with TRBJ2-7; 8 nucleotides agree with TRBD1. Germline lookup yields CDR1 GTSNPN and CDR2 SVGIG (reference sequence). The CDR3 loop spans 12 amino acids. The trim removed 1 base at V and 4 bases at J, leaving 0 bases unmatched. The CDR3 nucleotides read TGTGCCTGGAGTGGGACAGGGTACGAGCAGTACTTC. Translated: CAWSGTGYEQYF.